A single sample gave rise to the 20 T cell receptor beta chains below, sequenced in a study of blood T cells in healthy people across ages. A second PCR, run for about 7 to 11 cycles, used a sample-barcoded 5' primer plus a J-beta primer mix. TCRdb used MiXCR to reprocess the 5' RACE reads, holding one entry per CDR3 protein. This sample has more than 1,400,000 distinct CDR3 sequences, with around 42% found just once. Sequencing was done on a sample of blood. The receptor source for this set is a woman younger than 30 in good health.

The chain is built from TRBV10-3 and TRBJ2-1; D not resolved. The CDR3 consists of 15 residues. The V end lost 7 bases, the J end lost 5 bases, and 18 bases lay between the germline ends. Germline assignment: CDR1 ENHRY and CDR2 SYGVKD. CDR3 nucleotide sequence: TGTGCCATCATTGCGATCGAGGAACTGGACAATGAGCAGTTCTTC. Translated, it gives CAIIAIEELDNEQFF.

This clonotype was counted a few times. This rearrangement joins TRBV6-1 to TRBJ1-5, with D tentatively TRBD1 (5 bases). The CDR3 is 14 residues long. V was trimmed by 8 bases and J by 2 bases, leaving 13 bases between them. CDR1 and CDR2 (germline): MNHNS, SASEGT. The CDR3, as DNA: TGTGCCAGCCGGAATTCGGGGGGCAATCAGCCCCAGCATTTT. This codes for CASRNSGGNQPQHF.

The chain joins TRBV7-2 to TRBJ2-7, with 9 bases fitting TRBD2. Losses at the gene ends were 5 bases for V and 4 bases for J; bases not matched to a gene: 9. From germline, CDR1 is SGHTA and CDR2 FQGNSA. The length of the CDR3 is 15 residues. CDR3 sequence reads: CASSPGLAISYEQYF. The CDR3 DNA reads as TGTGCCAGCAGCCCCGGACTAGCGATTAGTTACGAGCAGTACTTC.

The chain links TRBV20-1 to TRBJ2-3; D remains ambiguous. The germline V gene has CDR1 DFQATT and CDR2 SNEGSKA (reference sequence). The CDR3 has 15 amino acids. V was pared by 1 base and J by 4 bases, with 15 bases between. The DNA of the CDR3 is TGCAGTGCTAGAGTATTTGGCAGCCTCTCAGATACGCAGTATTTT. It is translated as CSARVFGSLSDTQYF.

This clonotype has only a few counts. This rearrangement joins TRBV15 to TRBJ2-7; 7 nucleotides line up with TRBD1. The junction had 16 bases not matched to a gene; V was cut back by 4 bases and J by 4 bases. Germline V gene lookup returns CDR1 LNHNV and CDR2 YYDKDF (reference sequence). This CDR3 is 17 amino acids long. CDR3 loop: CATSKLSREGAEYEQYF. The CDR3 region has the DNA TGTGCCACCAGCAAACTCAGCCGAGAGGGGGCTGAATACGAGCAGTACTTC.

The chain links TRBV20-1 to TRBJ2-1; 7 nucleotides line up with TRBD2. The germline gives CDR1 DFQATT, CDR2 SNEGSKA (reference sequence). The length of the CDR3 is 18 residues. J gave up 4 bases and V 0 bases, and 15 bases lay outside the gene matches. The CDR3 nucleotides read TGCAGTGCTAGAGACAATGGGGCGGGAGTGGGCAAATACAATGAGCAGTTCTTC. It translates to CSARDNGAGVGKYNEQFF.

The CDR3 loop is CATSGLHYEQYF. CDR3 bases: TGTGCCACCAGCGGACTACACTACGAGCAGTACTTC. This chain connects TRBV15 to TRBJ2-7; TRBD2 might be the D (6 bases). V gave up 5 bases and J gave up 3 bases, with 8 bases separating them. CDR3 length: 12 amino acids. Germline-derived CDR1 and CDR2 are LNHNV and YYDKDF (reference sequence).

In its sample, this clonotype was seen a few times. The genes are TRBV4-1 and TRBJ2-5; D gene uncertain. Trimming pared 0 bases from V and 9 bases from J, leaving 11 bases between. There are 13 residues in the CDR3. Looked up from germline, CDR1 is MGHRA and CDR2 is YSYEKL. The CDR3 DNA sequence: TGCGCCAGCAGCCAAGACCCCTCAGATCCCCAGTACTTC. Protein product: CASSQDPSDPQYF.

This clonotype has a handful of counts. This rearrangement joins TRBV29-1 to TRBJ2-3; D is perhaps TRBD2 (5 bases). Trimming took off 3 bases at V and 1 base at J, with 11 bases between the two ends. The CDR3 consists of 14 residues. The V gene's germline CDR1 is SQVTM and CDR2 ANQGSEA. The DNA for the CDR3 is TGCAGCGTTGAGGGAGCGTCCCGCACAGATACGCAGTATTTT. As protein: CSVEGASRTDTQYF.

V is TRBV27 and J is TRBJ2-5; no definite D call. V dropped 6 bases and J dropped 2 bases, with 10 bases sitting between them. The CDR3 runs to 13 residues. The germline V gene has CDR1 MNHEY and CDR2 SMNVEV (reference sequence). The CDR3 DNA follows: TGTGCCAGCAGCCCCATAGGGCAAGAGACCCAGTACTTC. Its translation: CASSPIGQETQYF.

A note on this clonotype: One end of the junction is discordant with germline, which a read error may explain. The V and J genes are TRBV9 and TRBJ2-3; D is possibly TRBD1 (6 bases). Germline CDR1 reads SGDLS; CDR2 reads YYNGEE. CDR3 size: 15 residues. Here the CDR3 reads CASSLGTLSTETQYF. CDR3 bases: TGTGCCAGCAGCCTAGGGACACTCAGCACAGAGACGCAGTATTTT.

CDR3 residues: CASSHPEGGRAFF. CDR3 bases: TGTGCCAGCAGCCACCCGGAAGGGGGTCGGGCTTTCTTT. The chain has TRBV28 and TRBJ1-1; weak D call: TRBD1 (6 bases). Germline assignment: CDR1 MDHEN and CDR2 SYDVKM. The length of the CDR3 is 13 residues. Trimming left V 6 bases short and J 11 bases short, with 19 bases between.

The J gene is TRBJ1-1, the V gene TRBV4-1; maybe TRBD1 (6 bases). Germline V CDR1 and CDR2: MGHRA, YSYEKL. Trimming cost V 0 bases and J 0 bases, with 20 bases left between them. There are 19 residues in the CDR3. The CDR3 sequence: CASSQDGGQTTRLNTEAFF. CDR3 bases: TGCGCCAGCAGCCAAGATGGGGGGCAGACTACGAGATTGAACACTGAAGCTTTCTTT.

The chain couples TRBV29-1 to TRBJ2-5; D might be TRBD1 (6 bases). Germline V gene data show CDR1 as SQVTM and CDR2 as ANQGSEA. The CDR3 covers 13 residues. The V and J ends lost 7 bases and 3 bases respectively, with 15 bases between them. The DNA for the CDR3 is TGCAGCGGGATTACAGGGTTGGAAGAGACCCAGTACTTC. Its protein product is CSGITGLEETQYF.

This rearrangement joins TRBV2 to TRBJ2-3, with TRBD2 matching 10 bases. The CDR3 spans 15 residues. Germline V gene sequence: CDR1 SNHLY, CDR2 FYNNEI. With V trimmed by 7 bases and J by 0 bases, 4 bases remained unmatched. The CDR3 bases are TGTGCCAGCAATATACTAGCGGGGAGCACAGATACGCAGTATTTT. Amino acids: CASNILAGSTDTQYF. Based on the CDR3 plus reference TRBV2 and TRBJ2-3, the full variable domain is EPEVTQTPSHQVTQMGQEVILRCVPISNHLYFYWYRQILGQKVEFLVSFYNNEISEKSEIFDDQFSVERPDGSNFTLKIRSTKLEDSAMYFCASNILAGSTDTQYFGPGTRLTVL.

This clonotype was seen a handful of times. The chain's CDR3 is CASSLATQSFNQPQHF. The CDR3 DNA sequence: TGTGCCAGCAGCTTGGCCACCCAGTCTTTCAATCAGCCCCAGCATTTT. This chain joins TRBV5-6 and TRBJ1-5; D unresolved. Trimming removed 0 bases from V and 3 bases from J, with 13 bases in between. Germline V gene data show CDR1 as SGHDT and CDR2 as YYEEEE. This CDR3 has 16 residues. Complete variable domain (other parts from reference TRBV5-6 and TRBJ1-5): DAGVTQSPTHLIKTRGQQVTLRCSPKSGHDTVSWYQQALGQGPQFIFQYYEEEERQRGNFPDRFSGHQFPNYSSELNVNALLLGDSALYLCASSLATQSFNQPQHFGDGTRLSIL.

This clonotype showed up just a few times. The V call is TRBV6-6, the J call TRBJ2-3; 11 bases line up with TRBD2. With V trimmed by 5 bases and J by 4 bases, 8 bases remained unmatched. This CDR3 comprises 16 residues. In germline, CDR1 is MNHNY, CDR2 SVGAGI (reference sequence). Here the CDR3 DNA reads TGTGCCAGCAGTCGGAGCCTAGCGGGAGGCCCAGATACGCAGTATTTT. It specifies CASSRSLAGGPDTQYF.

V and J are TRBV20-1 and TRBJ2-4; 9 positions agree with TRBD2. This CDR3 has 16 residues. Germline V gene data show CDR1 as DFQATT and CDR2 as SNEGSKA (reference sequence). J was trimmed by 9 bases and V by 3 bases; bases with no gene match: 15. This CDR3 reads CSARRREGRGEIIQYF. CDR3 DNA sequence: TGCAGTGCTAGGAGGCGGGAGGGCCGAGGGGAGATCATTCAGTACTTC.

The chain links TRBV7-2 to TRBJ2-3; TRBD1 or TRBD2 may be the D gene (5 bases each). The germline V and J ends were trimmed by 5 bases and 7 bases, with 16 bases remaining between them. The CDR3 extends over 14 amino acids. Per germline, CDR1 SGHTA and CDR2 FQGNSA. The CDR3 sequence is CASSVSGDLNTQYF. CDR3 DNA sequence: TGTGCCAGCAGCGTTAGTGGGGACCTGAATACGCAGTATTTT.

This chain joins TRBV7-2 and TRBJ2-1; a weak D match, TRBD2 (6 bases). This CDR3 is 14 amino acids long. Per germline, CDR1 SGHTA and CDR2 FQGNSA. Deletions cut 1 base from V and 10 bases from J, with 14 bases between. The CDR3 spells CASSLEASAGEQFF. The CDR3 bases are TGTGCCAGCAGCTTAGAGGCTAGCGCAGGCGAGCAGTTCTTC.